One sample yielded the 3 T cell receptor beta chains listed below, sequenced in a study of OX40 agonist ivuxolimab in advanced cancers. Profiling relied on immunoSEQ multiplex PCR, and the TCRdb table lists in-frame clones only, not all of them. The sample contains 55,000 to 80,000 clones, approximately 90% of which appear only once. The specimen comprised CD4+ or CD8+ T cells sorted from blood, sampled in a trial of the OX40 agonist ivuxolimab. All receptors derive from an adult with an advanced solid tumor such as melanoma, head and neck, liver or kidney cancer.

This clone was detected only a few times. V and J are TRBV6-5 and TRBJ2-7; possibly TRBD1 for D (5 bases). V gave up 2 bases and J gave up 5 bases, with 7 bases separating them. CDR1 is MNHEY and CDR2 is SVGAGI in the germline V gene. CDR3 size: 12 residues. The CDR3 sequence is CASSYPTDEQYF. CDR3 in DNA: TGTGCCAGCAGTTACCCGACAGACGAGCAGTACTTC.

The rearrangement joins TRBV7-2 to TRBJ2-7; tentatively, D is TRBD1 or TRBD2 (7 bases each). Trimming cost V 5 bases and J 4 bases, with 15 bases left between them. The germline V gene has CDR1 SGHTA and CDR2 FQGNSA. The CDR3 loop spans 14 amino acids. The CDR3 reads CASSRTGEGYEQYF. CDR3 coding DNA: TGTGCCAGCAGCCGAACAGGGGAGGGTTACGAGCAGTACTTC. Variable domain in full (rest from reference TRBV7-2 and TRBJ2-7): GAGVSQSPSNKVTEKGKDVELRCDPISGHTALYWYRQSLGQGLEFLIYFQGNSAPDKSGLPSDRFSAERTGGSVSTLTIQRTQQEDSAVYLCASSRTGEGYEQYFGPGTRLTVT.

J is TRBJ2-7 and V is TRBV5-1; D not resolved. Germline V gene sequence: CDR1 SGHRS, CDR2 YFSETQ. The CDR3 consists of 14 residues. The V and J ends lost 3 bases and 2 bases respectively, with 12 bases between them. The chain's CDR3 is CASSSPGQAYEQYF. CDR3 sequence (DNA): TGCGCCAGCAGCTCGCCAGGTCAGGCCTACGAGCAGTACTTC.